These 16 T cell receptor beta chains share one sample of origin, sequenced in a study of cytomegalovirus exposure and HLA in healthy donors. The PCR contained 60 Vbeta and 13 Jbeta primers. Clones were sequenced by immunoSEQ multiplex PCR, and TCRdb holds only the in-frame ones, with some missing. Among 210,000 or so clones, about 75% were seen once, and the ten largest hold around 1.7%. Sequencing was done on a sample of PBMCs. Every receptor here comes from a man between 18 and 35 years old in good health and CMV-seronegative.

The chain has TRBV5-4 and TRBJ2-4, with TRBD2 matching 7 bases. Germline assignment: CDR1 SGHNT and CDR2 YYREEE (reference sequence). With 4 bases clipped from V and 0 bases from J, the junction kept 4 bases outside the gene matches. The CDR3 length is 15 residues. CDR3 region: CASSVGGLAKNIQYF. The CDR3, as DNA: TGTGCCAGCAGCGTGGGAGGGCTAGCCAAAAACATTCAGTACTTC.

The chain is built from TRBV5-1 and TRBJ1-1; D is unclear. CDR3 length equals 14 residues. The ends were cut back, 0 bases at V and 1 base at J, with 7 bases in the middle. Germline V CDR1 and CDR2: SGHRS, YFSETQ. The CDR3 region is CASSLGGGNTEAFF. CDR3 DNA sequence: TGCGCCAGCAGCTTGGGGGGAGGGAACACTGAAGCTTTCTTT. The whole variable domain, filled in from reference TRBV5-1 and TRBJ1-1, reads KAGVTQTPRYLIKTRGQQVTLSCSPISGHRSVSWYQQTPGQGLQFLFEYFSETQRNKGNFPGRFSGRQFSNSRSEMNVSTLELGDSALYLCASSLGGGNTEAFFGQGTRLTVV.

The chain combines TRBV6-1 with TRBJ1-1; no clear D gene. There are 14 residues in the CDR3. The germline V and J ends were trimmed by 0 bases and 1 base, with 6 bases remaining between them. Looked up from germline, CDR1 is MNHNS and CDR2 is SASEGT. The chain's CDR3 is CASSEAVGNTEAFF. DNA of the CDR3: TGTGCCAGCAGTGAAGCTGTCGGGAACACTGAAGCTTTCTTT.

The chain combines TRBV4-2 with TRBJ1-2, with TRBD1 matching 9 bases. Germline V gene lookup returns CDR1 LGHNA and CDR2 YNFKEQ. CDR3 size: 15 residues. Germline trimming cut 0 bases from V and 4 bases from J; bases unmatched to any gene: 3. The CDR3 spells CASSQDRTGAYGYTF. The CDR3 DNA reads TGTGCCAGCAGCCAAGATCGGACAGGGGCCTATGGCTACACCTTC.

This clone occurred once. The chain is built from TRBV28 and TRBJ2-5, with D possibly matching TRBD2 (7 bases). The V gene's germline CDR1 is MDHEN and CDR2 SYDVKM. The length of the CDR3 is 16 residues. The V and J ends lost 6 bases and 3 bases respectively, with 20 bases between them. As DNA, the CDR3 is TGTGCCAGCAGCCGGACTAGAGAGGGGGGGAAAGAGACCCAGTACTTC. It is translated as CASSRTREGGKETQYF.

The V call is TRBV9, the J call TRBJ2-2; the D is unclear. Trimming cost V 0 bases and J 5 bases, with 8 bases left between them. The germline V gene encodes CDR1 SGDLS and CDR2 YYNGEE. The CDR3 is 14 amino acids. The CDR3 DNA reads TGTGCCAGCAGCGTAGGGCCCGGGACCGGGGAGCTGTTTTTT. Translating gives CASSVGPGTGELFF.

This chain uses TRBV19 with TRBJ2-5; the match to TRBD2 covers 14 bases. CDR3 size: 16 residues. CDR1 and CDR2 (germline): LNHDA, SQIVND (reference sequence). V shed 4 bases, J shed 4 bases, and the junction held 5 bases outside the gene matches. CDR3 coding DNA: TGTGCCAGTAGTAGCGGGACTAGCGGGAGAGGAGAGACCCAGTACTTC. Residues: CASSSGTSGRGETQYF.

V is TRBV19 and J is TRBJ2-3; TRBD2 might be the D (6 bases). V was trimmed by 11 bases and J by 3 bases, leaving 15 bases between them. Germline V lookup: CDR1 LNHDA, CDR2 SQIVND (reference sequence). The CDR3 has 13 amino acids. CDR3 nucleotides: TGTGCCTCCGAGGGAGGTAGGACAGATACGCAGTATTTT. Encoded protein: CASEGGRTDTQYF.

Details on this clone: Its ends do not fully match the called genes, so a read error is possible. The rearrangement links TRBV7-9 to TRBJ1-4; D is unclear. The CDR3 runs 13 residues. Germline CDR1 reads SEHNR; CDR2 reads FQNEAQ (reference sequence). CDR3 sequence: CASSLDAQRHGVF. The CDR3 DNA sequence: TGTGCCAGCAGCTTAGACGCCCAGAGACACGGGGTTTTT.

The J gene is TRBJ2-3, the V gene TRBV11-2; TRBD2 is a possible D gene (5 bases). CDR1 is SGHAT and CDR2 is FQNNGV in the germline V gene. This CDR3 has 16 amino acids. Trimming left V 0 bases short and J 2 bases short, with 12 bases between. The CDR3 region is CASSLDSQRYTDTQYF. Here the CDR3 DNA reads TGTGCCAGCAGCTTAGATTCCCAGCGGTACACAGATACGCAGTATTTT.

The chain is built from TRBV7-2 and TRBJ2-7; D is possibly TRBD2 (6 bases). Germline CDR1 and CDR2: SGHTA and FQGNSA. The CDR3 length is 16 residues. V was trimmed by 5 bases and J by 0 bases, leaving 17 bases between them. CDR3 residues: CASSPSSGTRSYEQYF. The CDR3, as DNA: TGTGCCAGCAGCCCCTCTTCCGGGACTCGCTCCTACGAGCAGTACTTC.

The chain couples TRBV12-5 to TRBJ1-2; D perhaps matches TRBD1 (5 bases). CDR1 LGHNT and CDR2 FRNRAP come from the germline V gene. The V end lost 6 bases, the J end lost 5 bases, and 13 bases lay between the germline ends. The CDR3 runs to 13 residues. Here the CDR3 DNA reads TGTGCTAGTGGACGACAGACCGATTATGGCTACACCTTC. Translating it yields CASGRQTDYGYTF.

The DNA for the CDR3 is TGTGCCAGCAGCCTAGGTAGGGACAGATTCACAGATACGCAGTATTTT. It translates to CASSLGRDRFTDTQYF. The chain recombines TRBV7-8 with TRBJ2-3; TRBD1 aligns across 7 bases. Trimming cost V 5 bases and J 2 bases; bases outside gene matches: 10. The CDR3 contains 16 residues. From germline, CDR1 is SGHVS and CDR2 FQNEAQ. The full variable domain, rest sourced from reference TRBV7-8 and TRBJ2-3, is GAGVSQSPRYKVAKRGQDVALRCDPISGHVSLFWYQQALGQGPEFLTYFQNEAQLDKSGLPSDRFFAERPEGSVSTLKIQRTQQEDSAVYLCASSLGRDRFTDTQYFGPGTRLTVL.

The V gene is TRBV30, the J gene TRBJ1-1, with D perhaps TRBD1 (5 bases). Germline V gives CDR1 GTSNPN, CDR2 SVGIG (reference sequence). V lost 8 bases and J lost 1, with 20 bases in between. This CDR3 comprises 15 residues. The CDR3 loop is CAGGRREGRNTEAFF. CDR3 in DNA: TGTGCCGGTGGTCGCCGGGAGGGGCGGAACACTGAAGCTTTCTTT.

CDR3 nucleotides: TGTGCCAGCAGCTTAGCGCGAAGACAGGGGCTGAACACTGAAGCTTTCTTT. Translated, it gives CASSLARRQGLNTEAFF. The chain has TRBV7-8 and TRBJ1-1; 8 bases map to TRBD1. The CDR3 is 17 residues long. V lost 0 bases, J lost 0 bases, and 6 bases stayed unmatched. Germline CDR1 SGHVS, CDR2 FQNEAQ.

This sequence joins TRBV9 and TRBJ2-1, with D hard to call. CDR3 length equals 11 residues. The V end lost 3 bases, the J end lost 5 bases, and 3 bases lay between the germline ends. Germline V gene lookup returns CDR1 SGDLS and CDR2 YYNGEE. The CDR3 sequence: CASSAHNEQFF. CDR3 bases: TGTGCCAGCAGCGCTCACAATGAGCAGTTCTTC.